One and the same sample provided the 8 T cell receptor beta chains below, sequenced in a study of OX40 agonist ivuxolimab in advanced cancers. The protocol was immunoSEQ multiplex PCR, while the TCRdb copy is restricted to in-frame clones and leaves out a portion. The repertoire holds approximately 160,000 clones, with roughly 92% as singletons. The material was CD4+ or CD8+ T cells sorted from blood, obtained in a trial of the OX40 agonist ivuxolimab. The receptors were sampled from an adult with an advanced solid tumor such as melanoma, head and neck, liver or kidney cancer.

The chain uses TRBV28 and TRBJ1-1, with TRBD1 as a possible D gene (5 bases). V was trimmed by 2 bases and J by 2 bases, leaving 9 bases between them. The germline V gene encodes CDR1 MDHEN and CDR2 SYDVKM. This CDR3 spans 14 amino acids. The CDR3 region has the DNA TGTGCCAGCAGTTTACCAACAGGTAACACTGAAGCTTTCTTT. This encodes CASSLPTGNTEAFF.

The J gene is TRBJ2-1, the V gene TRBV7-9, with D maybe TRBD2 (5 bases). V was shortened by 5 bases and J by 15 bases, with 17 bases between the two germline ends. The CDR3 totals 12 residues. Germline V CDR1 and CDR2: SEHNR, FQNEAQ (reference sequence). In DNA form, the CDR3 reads TGTGCCAGCAGCGCGGGTCAGATGTTTAGGTTCTTC. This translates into CASSAGQMFRFF.

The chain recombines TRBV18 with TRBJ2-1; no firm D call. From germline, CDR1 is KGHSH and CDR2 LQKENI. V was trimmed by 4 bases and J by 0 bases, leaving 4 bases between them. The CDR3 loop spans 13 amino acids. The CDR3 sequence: CASSRVSYNEQFF. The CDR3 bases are TGTGCCAGCTCACGGGTCTCCTACAATGAGCAGTTCTTC.

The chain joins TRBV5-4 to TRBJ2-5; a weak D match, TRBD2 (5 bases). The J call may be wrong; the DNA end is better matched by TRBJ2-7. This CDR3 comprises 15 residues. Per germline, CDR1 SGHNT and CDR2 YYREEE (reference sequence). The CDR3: CASSLAGRGGYEQYF. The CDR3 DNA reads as TGTGCCAGCAGCTTGGCCGGTCGCGGAGGCTACGAGCAGTACTTC.

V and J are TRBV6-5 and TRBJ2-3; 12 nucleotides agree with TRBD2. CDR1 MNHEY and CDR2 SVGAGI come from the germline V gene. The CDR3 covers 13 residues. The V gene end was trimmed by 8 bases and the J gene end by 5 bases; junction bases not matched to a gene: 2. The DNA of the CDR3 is TGTGCCAGCTCACTAGCGGGAGGAGATACGCAGTATTTT. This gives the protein CASSLAGGDTQYF.

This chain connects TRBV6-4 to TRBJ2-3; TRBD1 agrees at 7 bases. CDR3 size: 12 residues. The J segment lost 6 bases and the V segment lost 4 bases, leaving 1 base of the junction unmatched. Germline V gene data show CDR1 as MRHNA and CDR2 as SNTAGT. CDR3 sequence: CASSATGDTQYF. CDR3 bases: TGTGCCAGCAGTGCGACAGGGGATACGCAGTATTTT.

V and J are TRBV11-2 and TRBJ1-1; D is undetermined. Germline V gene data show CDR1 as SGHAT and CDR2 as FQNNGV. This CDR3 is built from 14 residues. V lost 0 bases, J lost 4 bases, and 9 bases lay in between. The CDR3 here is CASSLDLAPTEAFF. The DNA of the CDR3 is TGTGCCAGCAGCTTAGATCTAGCCCCCACTGAAGCTTTCTTT.

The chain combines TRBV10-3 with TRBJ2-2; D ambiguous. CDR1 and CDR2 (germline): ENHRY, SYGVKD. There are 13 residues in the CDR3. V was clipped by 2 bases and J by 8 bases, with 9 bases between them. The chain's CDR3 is CAISERSEGELFF. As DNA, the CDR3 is TGTGCCATCAGTGAGAGAAGCGAGGGGGAGCTGTTTTTT.